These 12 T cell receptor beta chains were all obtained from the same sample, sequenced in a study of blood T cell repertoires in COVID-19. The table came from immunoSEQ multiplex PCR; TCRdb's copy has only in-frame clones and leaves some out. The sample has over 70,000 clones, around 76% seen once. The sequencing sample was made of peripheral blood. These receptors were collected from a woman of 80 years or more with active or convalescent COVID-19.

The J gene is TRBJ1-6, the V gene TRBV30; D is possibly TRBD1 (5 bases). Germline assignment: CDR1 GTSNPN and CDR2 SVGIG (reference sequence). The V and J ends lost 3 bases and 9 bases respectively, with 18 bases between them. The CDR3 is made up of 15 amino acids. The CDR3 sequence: CAWRGDSRRGSPLHF. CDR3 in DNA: TGTGCCTGGAGGGGGGACTCACGAAGGGGTTCACCCCTCCACTTT. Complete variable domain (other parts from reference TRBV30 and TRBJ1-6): SQTIHQWPATLVQPVGSPLSLECTVEGTSNPNLYWYRQAAGRGLQLLFYSVGIGQISSEVPQNLSASRPQDRQFILSSKKLLLSDSGFYLCAWRGDSRRGSPLHFGNGTRLTVT.

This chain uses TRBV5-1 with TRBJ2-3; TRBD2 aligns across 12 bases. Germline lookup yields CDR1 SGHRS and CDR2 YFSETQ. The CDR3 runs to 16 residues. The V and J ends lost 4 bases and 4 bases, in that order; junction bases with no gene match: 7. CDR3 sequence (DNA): TGCGCCAGCAGCACACGGACTAGCGGGGTCTCAGATACGCAGTATTTT. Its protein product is CASSTRTSGVSDTQYF. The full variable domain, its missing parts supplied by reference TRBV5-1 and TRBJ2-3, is KAGVTQTPRYLIKTRGQQVTLSCSPISGHRSVSWYQQTPGQGLQFLFEYFSETQRNKGNFPGRFSGRQFSNSRSEMNVSTLELGDSALYLCASSTRTSGVSDTQYFGPGTRLTVL.

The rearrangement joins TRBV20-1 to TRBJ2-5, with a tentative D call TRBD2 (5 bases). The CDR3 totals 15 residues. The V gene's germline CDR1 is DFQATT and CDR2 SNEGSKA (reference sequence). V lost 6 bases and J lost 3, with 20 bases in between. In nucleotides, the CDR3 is TGCAGTGCAAGTACCCCCCGCGGGCGGGAAGAGACCCAGTACTTC. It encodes CSASTPRGREETQYF.

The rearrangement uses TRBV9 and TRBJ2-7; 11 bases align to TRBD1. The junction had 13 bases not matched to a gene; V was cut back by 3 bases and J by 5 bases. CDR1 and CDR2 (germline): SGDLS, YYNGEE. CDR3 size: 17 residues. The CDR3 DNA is TGTGCCAGCAGCGCGTACGCGGGACAGGGGGTATTCCACGAGCAGTACTTC. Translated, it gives CASSAYAGQGVFHEQYF. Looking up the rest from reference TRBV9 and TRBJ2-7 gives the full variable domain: DSGVTQTPKHLITATGQRVTLRCSPRSGDLSVYWYQQSLDQGLQFLIQYYNGEERAKGNILERFSAQQFPDLHSELNLSSLELGDSALYFCASSAYAGQGVFHEQYFGPGTRLTVT.

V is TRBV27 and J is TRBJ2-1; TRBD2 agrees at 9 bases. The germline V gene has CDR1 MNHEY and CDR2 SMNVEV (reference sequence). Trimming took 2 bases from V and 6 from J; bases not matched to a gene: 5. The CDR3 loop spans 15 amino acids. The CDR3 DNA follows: TGTGCCAGCAGTTTAAGGAAGCGGGGGGTCAATGAGCAGTTCTTC. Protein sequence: CASSLRKRGVNEQFF.

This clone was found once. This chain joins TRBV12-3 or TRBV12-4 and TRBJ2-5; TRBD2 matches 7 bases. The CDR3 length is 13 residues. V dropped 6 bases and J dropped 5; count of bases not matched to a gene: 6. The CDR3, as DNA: TGTGCCAGCAGCCCTGGACTAGGCGAGACCCAGTACTTC. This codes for CASSPGLGETQYF.

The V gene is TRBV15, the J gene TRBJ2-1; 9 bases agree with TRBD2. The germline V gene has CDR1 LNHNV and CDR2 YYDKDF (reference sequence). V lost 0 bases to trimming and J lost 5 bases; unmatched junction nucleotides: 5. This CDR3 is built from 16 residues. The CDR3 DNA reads TGTGCCACCAGCAGAGATCAGAGCGGGGGGAACAATGAGCAGTTCTTC. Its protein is CATSRDQSGGNNEQFF.

CDR3: CAISESLGQYRGYTF. CDR3 DNA sequence: TGTGCCATCAGTGAGTCTCTTGGTCAGTACCGTGGCTACACCTTC. This rearrangement joins TRBV10-3 to TRBJ1-2; no definite D call. Germline V gene lookup returns CDR1 ENHRY and CDR2 SYGVKD. The CDR3 sequence is 15 residues long. The V end was cut by 0 bases, the J end by 7 bases, with 15 bases between.

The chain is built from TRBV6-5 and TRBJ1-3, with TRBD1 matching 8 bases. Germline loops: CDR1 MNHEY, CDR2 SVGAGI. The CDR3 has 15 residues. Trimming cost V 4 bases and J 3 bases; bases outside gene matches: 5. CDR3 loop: CASSLGTGGGNTIYF. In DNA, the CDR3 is TGTGCCAGCAGTTTGGGGACAGGAGGTGGAAACACCATATATTTT.

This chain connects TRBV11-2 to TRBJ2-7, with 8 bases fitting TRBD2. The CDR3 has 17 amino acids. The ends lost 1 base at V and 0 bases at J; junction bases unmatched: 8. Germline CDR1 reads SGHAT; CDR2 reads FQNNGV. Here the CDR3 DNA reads TGTGCCAGCAGCTTAGGCAGAGGGACTAGAGCCTCCTACGAGCAGTACTTC. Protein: CASSLGRGTRASYEQYF.

This CDR3 is CASSEVTGGQNEQFF. The CDR3 nucleotides are TGTGCCAGCAGTGAGGTGACGGGGGGGCAGAATGAGCAGTTCTTC. The genes are TRBV2 and TRBJ2-1, with 8 bases lining up with TRBD2. Germline assignment: CDR1 SNHLY and CDR2 FYNNEI. V gave up 3 bases and J gave up 7 bases; unmatched junction bases: 8. This CDR3 region has 15 residues.

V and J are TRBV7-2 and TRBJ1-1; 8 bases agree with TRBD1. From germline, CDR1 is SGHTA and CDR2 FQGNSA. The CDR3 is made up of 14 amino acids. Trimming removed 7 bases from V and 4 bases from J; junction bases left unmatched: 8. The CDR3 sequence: CASTQGALGTEAFF. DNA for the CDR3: TGTGCCAGCACCCAGGGGGCGCTGGGCACTGAAGCTTTCTTT.